Below, 15 T cell receptor beta chains from the same sample are listed, as sequenced in a study of CXCR3-negative and CXCR3-positive naive CD8 T cells. Study-wide results and caveats: More hydrophobic TRB CDR3s occurred in CXCR3-positive than in CXCR3-negative naive cells.

It was by 5' RACE with UMI labels that the TRB cDNA libraries were prepared. After re-calling the 5' RACE reads, TCRdb lists one entry per CDR3 protein, DNA absent. This sample's table reports tens of thousands of distinct CDR3 sequences. No antigen has been assigned to these receptors. Source material: naive CXCR3+ CD8+ T cells from blood. Regarding subset: CD45RO-CCR7+CD27+CD95- naive CD8+ T cells expressing CXCR3 (TNR3+). All receptors derive from a human donor in good health. Some clones in this sample may be carry-over from other donors' samples.

The rearrangement uses TRBV14 and TRBJ1-2. The length of the CDR3 is 13 residues. Germline CDR1 reads SGHDN; CDR2 reads FVKESK. CDR3 amino acids: CASSQEGLYGYTF.

The V gene is TRBV5-1, the J gene TRBJ2-1; TCRdb's D gene call, TRBD1, goes unchecked for lack of DNA. The CDR3 has 14 amino acids. From germline, CDR1 is SGHRS and CDR2 YFSETQ. The CDR3 spells CASSPVGGHDEQFF.

The CDR3 sequence is CASNNTGQGAWEQFF. The V and J genes are TRBV28 and TRBJ2-1; without DNA, the TCRdb call of TRBD1 cannot be checked. Germline lookup yields CDR1 MDHEN and CDR2 SYDVKM. CDR3 length: 15 amino acids.

V usage is TRBV27 and J usage is TRBJ1-5. CDR1 is MNHEY and CDR2 is SMNVEV in the germline V gene (reference sequence). The CDR3 loop spans 14 amino acids. The CDR3 here is CASSLGLANQPQHF.

V gene TRBV23-1 combines with J gene TRBJ2-3; the TCRdb call, TRBD1, lacks DNA for checking. TRBV23-1 is designated an ORF whose function remains uncertain. The CDR3 is 16 residues long. Here the CDR3 reads CASTRAGTDSTDTQYF.

The chain recombines TRBV4-1 with TRBJ2-5. In germline, CDR1 is MGHRA, CDR2 YSYEKL. The CDR3 totals 19 residues. This CDR3 reads CASSQDMETLSYLGETQYF.

The chain couples TRBV5-1 to TRBJ2-3; TCRdb outputs TRBD2, but without DNA this stays unchecked. The CDR3 totals 15 residues. Germline V gene data show CDR1 as SGHRS and CDR2 as YFSETQ. The chain's CDR3 is CASSPAGGSADTKYF.

This chain connects TRBV27 to TRBJ2-1. Germline V gene sequence: CDR1 MNHEY, CDR2 SMNVEV (reference sequence). The CDR3 is made up of 15 amino acids. The CDR3 loop is CASSTSYLGGNEQFF.

This chain links TRBV25-1 with TRBJ2-7. Per germline, CDR1 MGHDK and CDR2 SYGVNS. The CDR3 runs 13 residues. The CDR3 spells CASSERGTYEQYF.

This chain links TRBV9 with TRBJ1-2. The CDR3 is made up of 16 amino acids. Germline V gives CDR1 SGDLS, CDR2 YYNGEE. The CDR3 loop is CASSVGSRGWDYGYTF.

The gene calls are TRBV19 and TRBJ1-2; TCRdb names TRBD1, which stays unverified in the absence of DNA. CDR1 is LNHDA and CDR2 is SQIVND in the germline V gene (reference sequence). The CDR3 totals 16 residues. The CDR3 region is CASKSSMDTSAGGYTF.

The chain carries TRBV5-1 and TRBJ1-2. Germline CDR1 SGHRS, CDR2 YFSETQ. The CDR3 extends over 17 amino acids. This CDR3 reads CASSLGPETSLNYGYTF.

This rearrangement joins TRBV9 to TRBJ1-3. Looked up from germline, CDR1 is SGDLS and CDR2 is YYNGEE. The CDR3 loop spans 13 amino acids. CDR3 residues: CASSLPSGNTIYF.

This rearrangement joins TRBV27 to TRBJ2-7. The germline CDR1 and CDR2 sequences are MNHEY and SMNVEV (reference sequence). This CDR3 spans 14 amino acids. The CDR3 spells CASSLSDPTYEQYF.

The chain employs TRBV21-1 and TRBJ2-7; TCRdb's assignment of TRBD1 cannot be checked, as there is no DNA. TRBV21-1 is reported as a pseudogene. There are 14 residues in the CDR3. CDR3 region: CASSKAAPPGEQYF.